These 18 T cell receptor beta chains share one sample of origin, sequenced in a study of blood T cell repertoires in COVID-19. The repertoire was sequenced with immunoSEQ multiplex PCR; TCRdb's copy has only in-frame clones and lacks some. The sample contains about 210,000 clones, roughly four fifths of which appear only once. The sample was peripheral blood. All receptors come from a woman in her forties with acute or convalescent COVID-19.

The chain couples TRBV5-4 to TRBJ2-2; maybe TRBD2 (6 bases). CDR3 length equals 15 residues. V lost 4 bases and J lost 0, with 10 bases in between. CDR1 and CDR2 from the germline V gene are SGHNT and YYREEE (reference sequence). CDR3 DNA sequence: TGTGCCAGCAGCCTTAGCGGTTCGAACACCGGGGAGCTGTTTTTT. Its protein product is CASSLSGSNTGELFF.

CDR3 coding DNA: TGTGCCAGCAGCCTCGGGACTAGCGGTTTCTATGAGCAGTTCTTC. Residues: CASSLGTSGFYEQFF. This chain uses TRBV5-4 with TRBJ2-1; 11 nucleotides align to TRBD2. There are 15 residues in the CDR3. In germline, CDR1 is SGHNT, CDR2 YYREEE (reference sequence). The J segment lost 8 bases and the V segment lost 4 bases, leaving 8 bases of the junction unmatched. Full variable domain (missing parts from reference TRBV5-4 and TRBJ2-1): ETGVTQSPTHLIKTRGQQVTLRCSSQSGHNTVSWYQQALGQGPQFIFQYYREEENGRGNFPPRFSGLQFPNYSSELNVNALELDDSALYLCASSLGTSGFYEQFFGPGTRLTVL.

The chain combines TRBV27 with TRBJ1-2, with 7 nucleotides matching TRBD1. The V segment lost 6 bases and the J segment 6 bases; nucleotides outside the gene matches: 13. There are 15 residues in the CDR3. Per germline, CDR1 MNHEY and CDR2 SMNVEV (reference sequence). CDR3 in DNA: TGTGCCAGCAGCTATACCTTGACAGGGTCGAATGGCTACACCTTC. Its translation: CASSYTLTGSNGYTF.

The chain joins TRBV3-1 (or the pseudogene TRBV3-2) to TRBJ2-3; D unclear. In germline, CDR1 is LGHDT, CDR2 YNNKEL (reference sequence). Trimming took off 0 bases at V and 2 bases at J, with 9 bases between the two ends. The CDR3 extends over 15 amino acids. The CDR3 loop reads CASSQDPADTDTQYF. The DNA of the CDR3 is TGTGCCAGCAGCCAAGATCCCGCGGACACAGATACGCAGTATTTT.

V gene TRBV5-1 combines with J gene TRBJ2-3; 10 nucleotides line up with TRBD2. The CDR3 consists of 16 residues. CDR1 and CDR2 from the germline V gene are SGHRS and YFSETQ. V lost 4 bases to trimming and J lost 1 base; unmatched junction nucleotides: 6. CDR3 in amino acids: CASSVSGGSGTDTQYF. In DNA form, the CDR3 reads TGCGCCAGCAGCGTTAGCGGGGGGTCAGGCACAGATACGCAGTATTTT.

Worth noting for this clone: The sample contains more than one DNA sequence encoding this CDR3. This chain links TRBV7-2 with TRBJ2-7, with TRBD1 matching 7 bases. The length of the CDR3 is 14 residues. Trimming took 5 bases from V and 3 from J; bases not matched to a gene: 7. In germline, CDR1 is SGHTA, CDR2 FQGNSA. The CDR3 reads CASSPRQGSYEQYF. CDR3 coding DNA: TGTGCCAGCAGCCCCCGACAGGGAAGCTACGAGCAGTACTTC.

The V gene is TRBV7-6, the J gene TRBJ2-5; 8 bases map to TRBD1. Losses at the gene ends were 5 bases for V and 5 bases for J; bases not matched to a gene: 7. The CDR3 is 14 residues long. Germline V gene lookup returns CDR1 SGHVS and CDR2 FNYEAQ. CDR3 protein: CASSQLRTGETQYF. The CDR3 nucleotides are TGTGCCAGCAGCCAACTTCGGACAGGGGAGACCCAGTACTTC.

Remarks on this clone: The sample contains more than one DNA sequence encoding this CDR3. The chain uses TRBV2 and TRBJ2-5; 7 bases match TRBD1. CDR1 is SNHLY and CDR2 is FYNNEI in the germline V gene. The CDR3 totals 13 residues. V gave up 6 bases and J gave up 2 bases; unmatched junction bases: 3. Here the CDR3 DNA reads TGTGCCAGCAGCAGGGACAGACAAGAGACCCAGTACTTC. Amino acid sequence: CASSRDRQETQYF.

The chain recombines TRBV12-3 or TRBV12-4 with TRBJ2-3; tentatively, D is TRBD1 (5 bases). Between the trimmed V and J ends, which lost 6 bases and 4 bases, there was a span of 11 bases. The CDR3 runs 13 residues. The CDR3 coding sequence is TGTGCCAGCAGGCCTCCAGGGTCAGATACGCAGTATTTT. Translated: CASRPPGSDTQYF.

The chain is built from TRBV12-3 or TRBV12-4 and TRBJ1-2, with 7 bases aligning to TRBD1. CDR3 length: 13 amino acids. The V gene end was trimmed by 2 bases and the J gene end by 6 bases; junction bases not matched to a gene: 3. This CDR3 reads CASSLRTGDGYTF. CDR3 DNA: TGTGCCAGCAGTTTAAGGACAGGAGATGGCTACACCTTC.

J is TRBJ1-4 and V is TRBV2, with a weak D call TRBD1 (6 bases). From germline, CDR1 is SNHLY and CDR2 FYNNEI. The germline V and J ends were trimmed by 7 bases and 4 bases, with 16 bases remaining between them. CDR3 length equals 15 residues. CDR3 nucleotides: TGTGCCAGCACCCTTTTCGGACAGATTAATGAAAAACTGTTTTTT. Translated, it gives CASTLFGQINEKLFF.

V and J are TRBV6-1 and TRBJ1-5; no clear D gene. The germline gives CDR1 MNHNS, CDR2 SASEGT. V was clipped by 2 bases and J by 7 bases, with 18 bases between them. CDR3 size: 16 residues. The CDR3 here is CASSETGVSRSQPQHF. CDR3 DNA: TGTGCCAGCAGTGAAACCGGGGTCTCACGGAGCCAGCCCCAGCATTTT.

This chain uses TRBV6-1 with TRBJ1-1; D not certain. Germline-derived CDR1 and CDR2 are MNHNS and SASEGT. CDR3 length: 14 amino acids. Trimming left V 3 bases short and J 0 bases short, with 8 bases between. The CDR3 reads CASSEDFLNTEAFF. The CDR3 DNA reads as TGTGCCAGCAGTGAGGACTTTCTGAACACTGAAGCTTTCTTT.

V usage is TRBV5-1 and J usage is TRBJ2-7; no firm D call. V lost 1 base, J lost 0 bases, and 11 bases lay in between. Germline V gene sequence: CDR1 SGHRS, CDR2 YFSETQ. The CDR3 consists of 15 residues. The CDR3 region is CASSLTRRSSYEQYF. CDR3 sequence (DNA): TGCGCCAGCAGCTTGACCAGAAGGAGCTCCTACGAGCAGTACTTC.

The rearrangement joins TRBV7-9 to TRBJ1-3, with D tentatively TRBD1 (5 bases). The germline V gene encodes CDR1 SEHNR and CDR2 FQNEAQ (reference sequence). The V gene lost 1 base and the J gene lost 2 bases, with 12 bases spanning the gap. CDR3 size: 16 residues. The CDR3, as DNA: TGTGCCAGCAGCTTAGAAGGGGTAGCAGCTGGAAACACCATATATTTT. This gives the protein CASSLEGVAAGNTIYF.

V usage is TRBV11-2 and J usage is TRBJ2-1; D possibly corresponds to TRBD1 (6 bases). Trimming shortened V by 5 bases and J by 0 bases, and 11 bases separated the two germline ends. The germline V gene encodes CDR1 SGHAT and CDR2 FQNNGV. The CDR3 has 15 residues. The CDR3 loop reads CASSPRDNSYNEQFF. The CDR3 DNA follows: TGTGCCAGCAGCCCTCGGGACAACTCCTACAATGAGCAGTTCTTC.

The genes are TRBV6-5 and TRBJ2-3; TRBD2 agrees at 7 bases. CDR3 size: 15 residues. The V segment lost 2 bases and the J segment 1 base; nucleotides outside the gene matches: 3. The germline V gene encodes CDR1 MNHEY and CDR2 SVGAGI. The CDR3 DNA is TGTGCCAGCAGTTACGAGCGGGGACGCACAGATACGCAGTATTTT. This sequence encodes CASSYERGRTDTQYF.

The CDR3 loop reads CASSLVGLSSPADTQYF. In DNA form, the CDR3 reads TGCGCCAGCAGCTTGGTTGGACTCTCGAGCCCCGCGGATACGCAGTATTTT. This chain uses TRBV5-1 with TRBJ2-3, with a weak D call TRBD2 (5 bases). This CDR3 comprises 17 residues. V lost 0 bases and J lost 6, with 20 bases in between. The germline gives CDR1 SGHRS, CDR2 YFSETQ.